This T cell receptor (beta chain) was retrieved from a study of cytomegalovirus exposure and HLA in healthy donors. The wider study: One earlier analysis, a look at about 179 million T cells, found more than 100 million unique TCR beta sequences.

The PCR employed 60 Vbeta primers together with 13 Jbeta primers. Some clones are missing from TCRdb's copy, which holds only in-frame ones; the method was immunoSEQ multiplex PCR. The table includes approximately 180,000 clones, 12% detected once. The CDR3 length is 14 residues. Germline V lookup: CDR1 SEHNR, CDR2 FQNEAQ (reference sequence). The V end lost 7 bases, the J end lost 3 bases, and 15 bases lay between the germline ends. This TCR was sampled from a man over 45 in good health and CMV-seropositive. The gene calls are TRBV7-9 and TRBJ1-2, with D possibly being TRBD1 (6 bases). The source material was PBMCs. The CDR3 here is CASTEARGDYGYTF. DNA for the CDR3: TGTGCCAGCACCGAGGCCAGGGGAGACTATGGCTACACCTTC.